Below, 7 T cell receptor beta chains from the same sample are listed, as sequenced in a study of blood T cell repertoires in COVID-19. The data were produced by immunoSEQ multiplex PCR, yet TCRdb's version contains in-frame clones alone and is incomplete. This sample yields roughly 240,000 clones, of which 85% to 90% are seen a single time; around 0.8% belongs to the top ten. Sample: PBMCs or T cells enriched from blood (not recorded which). The receptors derive from a man aged 50 or older who had been exposed to COVID-19.

The chain carries TRBV6-5 and TRBJ1-2, with a tentative D call TRBD1 (6 bases). Germline-derived CDR1 and CDR2 are MNHEY and SVGAGI. The CDR3 runs to 12 residues. Trimming shortened V by 11 bases and J by 7 bases, and 17 bases separated the two germline ends. CDR3 protein: CAARGAAGGYTF. The CDR3 nucleotides read TGTGCCGCACGGGGGGCGGCAGGTGGCTACACCTTC.

The J gene is TRBJ2-4, the V gene TRBV19; 9 bases line up with TRBD2. V lost 7 bases to trimming and J lost 3 bases; unmatched junction nucleotides: 10. The CDR3 length is 16 residues. Per germline, CDR1 LNHDA and CDR2 SQIVND (reference sequence). The CDR3: CASTPGREGNKNIQYF. CDR3 bases: TGTGCCAGTACCCCGGGGCGGGAGGGCAACAAAAACATTCAGTACTTC.

The chain combines TRBV30 with TRBJ1-6; possible D gene TRBD1, 5 bases. V lost 2 bases and J 8 bases, leaving 10 bases between the germline ends. Germline CDR1 is GTSNPN and CDR2 is SVGIG (reference sequence). This CDR3 is 13 amino acids long. In nucleotides, the CDR3 is TGTGCCTGGAGTTTGGGGCAGCATTCACCCCTCCACTTT. Its translation: CAWSLGQHSPLHF.

The chain uses TRBV18 and TRBJ1-5; TRBD1 is a possible D gene (5 bases). V gave up 6 bases and J gave up 5 bases, with 17 bases separating them. The CDR3 length is 15 residues. Germline V gene sequence: CDR1 KGHSH, CDR2 LQKENI. CDR3 loop: CASSPNGGTDQPQHF. CDR3 coding DNA: TGTGCCAGCTCCCCGAACGGGGGGACCGATCAGCCCCAGCATTTT.

V is TRBV29-1 and J is TRBJ1-1; 7 nucleotides agree with TRBD1. The trim removed 4 bases at V and 1 base at J, leaving 6 bases unmatched. CDR1 is SQVTM, CDR2 ANQGSEA, per germline. The CDR3 runs 14 residues. The CDR3 loop is CSVVVRGRNTEAFF. For the CDR3, the DNA is TGCAGCGTTGTAGTTAGGGGGCGGAACACTGAAGCTTTCTTT.

The chain couples TRBV27 to TRBJ2-7; 14 nucleotides agree with TRBD2. CDR3 length equals 16 residues. With V trimmed by 5 bases and J by 3 bases, 6 bases remained unmatched. The germline V gene has CDR1 MNHEY and CDR2 SMNVEV (reference sequence). CDR3 amino acids: CASSPLGTSGSYEQYV. The CDR3 nucleotides read TGTGCCAGCAGTCCACTCGGGACTAGCGGGAGCTACGAGCAGTACGTC.

The chain employs TRBV19 and TRBJ1-3; D is unclear. V shed 3 bases and J shed 4 bases, with 10 bases lying between them. CDR3 length: 14 amino acids. CDR1 and CDR2 from the germline V gene are LNHDA and SQIVND (reference sequence). The CDR3, as DNA: TGTGCCAGTAGTATCTCGGTTTACGGAAACACCATATATTTT. This gives the protein CASSISVYGNTIYF.